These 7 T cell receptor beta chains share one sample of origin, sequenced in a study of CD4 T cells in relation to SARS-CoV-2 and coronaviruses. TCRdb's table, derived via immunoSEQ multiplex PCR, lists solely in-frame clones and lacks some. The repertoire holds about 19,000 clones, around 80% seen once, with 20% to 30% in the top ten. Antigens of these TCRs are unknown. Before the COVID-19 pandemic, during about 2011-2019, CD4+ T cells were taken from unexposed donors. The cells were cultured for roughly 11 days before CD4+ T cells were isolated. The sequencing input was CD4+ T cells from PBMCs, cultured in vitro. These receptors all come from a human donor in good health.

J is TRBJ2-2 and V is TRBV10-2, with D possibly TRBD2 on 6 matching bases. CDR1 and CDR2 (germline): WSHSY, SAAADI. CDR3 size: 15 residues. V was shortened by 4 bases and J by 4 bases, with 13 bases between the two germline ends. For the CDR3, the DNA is TGCGCCAGCAGTGCGACTAGTTCGGGCACCGGGGAGCTGTTTTTT. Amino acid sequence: CASSATSSGTGELFF.

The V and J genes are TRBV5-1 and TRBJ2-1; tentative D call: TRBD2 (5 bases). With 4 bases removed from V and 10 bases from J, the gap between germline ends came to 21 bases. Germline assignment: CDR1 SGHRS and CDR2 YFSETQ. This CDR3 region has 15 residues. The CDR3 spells CASSTDYSMVREQFF. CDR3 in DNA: TGCGCCAGCAGCACCGACTACTCCATGGTCAGGGAGCAGTTCTTC.

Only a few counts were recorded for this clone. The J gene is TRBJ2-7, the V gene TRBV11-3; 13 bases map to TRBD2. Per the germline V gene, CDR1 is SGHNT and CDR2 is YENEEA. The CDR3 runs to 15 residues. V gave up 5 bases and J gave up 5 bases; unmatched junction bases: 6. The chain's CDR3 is CASSPAGTSGNEQYF. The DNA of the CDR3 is TGTGCCAGCAGCCCCGCAGGGACTAGCGGGAACGAGCAGTACTTC.

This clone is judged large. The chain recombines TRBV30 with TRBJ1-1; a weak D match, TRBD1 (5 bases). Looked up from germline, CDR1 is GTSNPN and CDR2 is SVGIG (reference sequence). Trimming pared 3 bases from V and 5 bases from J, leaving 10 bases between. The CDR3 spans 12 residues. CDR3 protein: CAWSQGWTEAFF. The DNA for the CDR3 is TGTGCCTGGAGCCAGGGATGGACTGAAGCTTTCTTT.

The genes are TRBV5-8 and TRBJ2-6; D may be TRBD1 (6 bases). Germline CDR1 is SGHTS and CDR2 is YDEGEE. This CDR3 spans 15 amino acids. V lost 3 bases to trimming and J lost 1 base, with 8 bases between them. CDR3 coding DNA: TGTGCCAGCAGCTGGGACACTTCTGGGGCCAACGTCCTGACTTTC. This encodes CASSWDTSGANVLTF.

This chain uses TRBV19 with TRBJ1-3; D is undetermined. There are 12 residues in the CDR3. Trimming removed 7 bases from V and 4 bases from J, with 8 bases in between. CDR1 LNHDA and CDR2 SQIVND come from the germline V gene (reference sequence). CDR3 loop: CASNIFGNTIYF. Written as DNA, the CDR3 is TGTGCCAGTAATATCTTCGGAAACACCATATATTTT.

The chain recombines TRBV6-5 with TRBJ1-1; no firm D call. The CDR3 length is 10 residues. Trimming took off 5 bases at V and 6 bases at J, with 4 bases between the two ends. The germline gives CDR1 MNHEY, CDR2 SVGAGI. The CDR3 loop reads CASSQAEAFF. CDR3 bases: TGTGCCAGCAGTCAGGCTGAAGCTTTCTTT.